These T cell receptor beta chains were read from a single sample in a study of regulatory T cells in long-lasting Graves disease. TCRdb itself ran the multiplex PCR reads through MiXCR, one entry per CDR3 protein. Of some 300,000 distinct CDR3 sequences in the sample, more than 20% are singletons; the top ten hold 56%. This specimen was peripheral blood mononuclear cells (PBMCs), taken when the disease was refractory, from a patient treated with antithyroid drugs. The source is a female donor with Graves disease. CDR3s include the opening cysteine and the closing phenylalanine or tryptophan. The D gene is left open where the match is weak. Not every row has a clone size; where given, it reads once, few, many or a size class.

>.|TRBJ2-4|many|TRBV3-1
TGTGCCAGCAGCCAAGACAGGACGGGAAACATTCAGTACTTC
CASSQDRTGNIQYF
>.|TRBJ1-2|many|TRBV28
TGTGCCAGCAGTCGAAGCGGAGGCTACACCTTC
CASSRSGGYTF
>.|TRBJ1-5|many|TRBV7-8
TGTGCCAGCAGCTTAGGGTTGGACCCACCAGCTCCCCAGCATTTT
CASSLGLDPPAPQHF
>.|TRBJ2-5|.|TRBV15
TGTGCCACCAGCAGGACCCCCCAACCAGCCCAGTACTTC
CATSRTPQPAQYF
>.|TRBJ2-7|many|TRBV28
TGTGCCAGCATCCCCCTGGACAGTAGTTACGAGCAGTACTTC
CASIPLDSSYEQYF
>.|TRBJ2-7|.|TRBV9
TGTGCCAGCAGCGTATTCGGGAATGAGGGCGAGCAGTACTTC
CASSVFGNEGEQYF
>.|TRBJ2-7|many|TRBV3-1
TGTGCCAGCAGCCAAGCAGGGACGGACGAGCAGTACTTC
CASSQAGTDEQYF
>.|TRBJ1-4|many|TRBV12-3/TRBV12-4
TGTGCCAGCAGTTTACGCCCTGCAACTAATGAAAAACTGTTTTTT
CASSLRPATNEKLFF
>.|TRBJ2-3|.|TRBV9
TGTGCCAGCAGCCCAATGACAGGCACAGATACGCAGTATTTT
CASSPMTGTDTQYF
>.|TRBJ2-2|many|TRBV6-2/TRBV6-3
TGTGCCAGCAGAAACGGGCGCCAGGCGAACACCGGGGAGCTGTTTTTT
CASRNGRQANTGELFF
>.|TRBJ2-5|.|TRBV6-6
TGTGCCAGCAGTTACTCGACGATGGGAGAGACCCAGTACTTC
CASSYSTMGETQYF
>.|TRBJ2-1|.|TRBV11-2
TGTGCCAGCAGCTTAGTGGGGCTAGCTGACAATGAGCAGTTCTTC
CASSLVGLADNEQFF
>.|TRBJ2-6|few|TRBV5-1
TGCGCCAGCAGCTTGGGGGGGGAGACCAACGTCCTGACTTTC
CASSLGGETNVLTF
>.|TRBJ2-7|many|TRBV28
TGTGCCAGCAAGGATATCGGGGGCAACGAGCAGTACTTC
CASKDIGGNEQYF
>TRBD1|TRBJ1-2|many|TRBV28
TGTGCCAGCAGGGTGACAGGGTGGGAAGGTGGAGACTATGGCTACACCTTC
CASRVTGWEGGDYGYTF
>.|TRBJ2-6|few|TRBV12-3/TRBV12-4
TGTGCCAGCAGTTGGAGTTCTAACTCTGGGGCCAACGTCCTGACTTTC
CASSWSSNSGANVLTF
>TRBD1|TRBJ1-5|.|TRBV28
TGTGCCAGCAGTTTCCAACAGGGGGCCCATCAGCCCCAGCATTTT
CASSFQQGAHQPQHF
>TRBD2|TRBJ2-1|.|TRBV27
TGTGCCAGCAGTAAGGCGACTAGCGGGAGAATAGGGAACAATGAGCAGTTCTTC
CASSKATSGRIGNNEQFF
>.|TRBJ1-4|.|TRBV9
TGTGCCAGCAGCGTAGATGCTAATGAAAAACTGTTTTTT
CASSVDANEKLFF
>TRBD1|TRBJ1-4|.|TRBV4-3
TGCGCCAGCAGCCAGTCGACAGGGTTTCGGGAAAAACTGTTTTTT
CASSQSTGFREKLFF
>TRBD2|TRBJ2-5|many|TRBV29-1
TGCAGCGTTGACCGGGGGGAGCAAGAGACCCAGTACTTC
CSVDRGEQETQYF
>.|TRBJ2-2|few|TRBV4-2
TGTGCCAGCAGCCAAGATCAAGACCCTGGCACCGGGGAGCTGTTTTTT
CASSQDQDPGTGELFF